Given below is one TCR beta chain in context. These data belong to a study of early T cells in non-severe SARS-CoV-2 infection. TCRdb called the 5' RACE reads again in MiXCR, with one record for every CDR3 protein. The sample has about 66,000 distinct CDR3 sequences, 20% seen once. Losses at the gene ends were 4 bases for V and 1 base for J; bases not matched to a gene: 4. This CDR3 has 15 residues. The germline V gene encodes CDR1 SGHVS and CDR2 FQNEAQ. This sequence originates from an adult who was a healthcare worker with PCR-confirmed SARS-CoV-2 infection or an uninfected control (not recorded which). The input for sequencing was whole blood, taken at baseline. The chain combines TRBV7-8 with TRBJ1-2, with 9 bases lining up with TRBD1. CDR3 region: CASSYGQGLNYGYTF. The CDR3 DNA sequence: TGTGCCAGCAGCTACGGACAGGGGCTTAACTATGGCTACACCTTC.